This T cell receptor beta chain was profiled in a study of human T cells and chemical hapten exposure. Overall study results and limits: No change in TCRs above 1 in 1000 frequency was produced by DPC sensitization.

One entry per CDR3 protein, called by TCRdb with MiXCR from the RACE reads. The sample holds fewer than 200,000 distinct CDR3 sequences, just under 30% seen once. The time point denotes: pre-sensitization, week 0. Specified treatment: therapeutic diphenylcyclopropenone sensitization with weekly scalp DPC. Patients had alopecia, were aged 18 to 70, and were not pregnant. Notes on this clonotype: Its antigen is not identified.

CDR1 is SGDLS, CDR2 YYNGEE, per germline. With 0 bases clipped from V and 10 bases from J, the junction kept 11 bases outside the gene matches. This CDR3 region has 15 residues. This rearrangement joins TRBV9 to TRBJ1-1, with 8 bases that match TRBD1. The TCR was taken from a woman between 25 and 40 years old with alopecia areata. Some clones in this sample may be carry-over from other donors' samples. Specimen: whole blood, collected in connection with sensitization to the hapten diphenylcyclopropenone (DPC). CDR3 DNA: TGTGCCAGCAGCGTAGCGACAGGGGCCCCAGCCACAGCTTTCTTT. Translated, it gives CASSVATGAPATAFF.